This T cell receptor (beta chain) was sequenced in a study of blood T cell repertoires in COVID-19. The overall study: Nucleic acid was either cDNA or gDNA, and it came from T cells, B-cell-depleted T cells, or PBMCs.

Here immunoSEQ multiplex PCR was the method, and the copy in TCRdb shows in-frame clones only, minus some. The sample includes just under 300,000 clones, about 88% seen only once; the top ten take over 1%. V lost 4 bases and J lost 4; bases outside the gene matches: 3. This CDR3 is 13 amino acids long. In germline, CDR1 is SNHLY, CDR2 FYNNEI. The V call is TRBV2, the J call TRBJ2-5; 7 bases are shared with TRBD1. The sequencing sample was made of peripheral blood. The TCR comes from a man between 65 and 85 years old with acute or convalescent COVID-19. The CDR3, as DNA: TGTGCCAGCAGTGCTAACAGGGGAGAGACCCAGTACTTC. This sequence encodes CASSANRGETQYF.